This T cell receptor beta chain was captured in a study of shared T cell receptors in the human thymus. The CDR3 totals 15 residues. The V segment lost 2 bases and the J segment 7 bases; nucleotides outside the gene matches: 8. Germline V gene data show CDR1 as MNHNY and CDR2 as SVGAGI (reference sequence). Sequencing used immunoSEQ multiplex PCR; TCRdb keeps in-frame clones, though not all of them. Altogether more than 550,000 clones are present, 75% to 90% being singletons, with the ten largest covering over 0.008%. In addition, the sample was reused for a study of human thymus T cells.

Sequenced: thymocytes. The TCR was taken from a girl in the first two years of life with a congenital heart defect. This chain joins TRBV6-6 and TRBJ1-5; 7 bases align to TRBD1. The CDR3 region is CASSYPDRIRQPQHF. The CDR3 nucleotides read TGTGCCAGCAGTTACCCGGACAGGATCAGGCAGCCCCAGCATTTT.